This T cell receptor (beta chain) is drawn from a study of cytomegalovirus exposure and HLA in healthy donors (dated by TCRdb to 2017 to 2019). Study-wide context: According to an earlier analysis of 550 to 750 of the donors, about 170 million T cells yielded some 120 million unique TCR beta sequences and about 300 Gb of sequence data. In an earlier analysis of around 540 of the donors, high-throughput TCR beta sequencing was used to judge whether each TCR beta V gene segment behaved as functional or pseudogenic. Because of strong linkage in the cohort, roughly five DR-DQ haplotypes were treated as single units for association and clustering. Rather than using new phenotypic data, the later analysis identified candidate immune exposures from TCR beta sequences and from how often those sequences occurred across donors. In addition to the first cohort of roughly 700 subjects, a separate validation cohort of approximately 110 different subjects was used. A later analysis re-examined previously published TCR beta repertoires from about 700 donors and added high-resolution HLA genotyping to investigate patterns of TCR occurrence. The number of typed donors differed by locus: roughly 620-630 for A, B, C, DRB1 and DQB1; 500 to 550 for DQA1; roughly 600 for DPA1; and roughly 450 for DPB1. Donor age, sex, ethnicity and CMV serostatus were compiled alongside the repertoire data. The study was designed to test whether signatures of past pathogen exposure could be identified by cataloging public T cell receptors. To predict cytomegalovirus infection status, the study combined high-throughput TCR immunosequencing, statistical association of individual TCRs with disease status, and machine learning. Of the approximately 400 genotyped donors, approximately 83% fell in the genetic ancestry cluster associated with self-reported Caucasian donors. An early release that covered roughly 600 HLA-typed donors contained approximately 290 gigabases of sequencing data and 75 million to 100 million unique TCR sequences. Every discovery cohort repertoire had been produced on one sequencing platform. The T cell repertoires of 666 subjects were profiled by immunosequencing and related to cytomegalovirus serostatus. Both class I and class II loci were covered by HLA typing, at four-digit resolution. In a later genetic analysis, genome-wide SNP genotypes for about three fifths of the roughly 670 donors were used, and that subset was treated as a discovery cohort. Across 300 to 400 genotyped donors of the cohort, an average of about 200,000 unique TCR beta nucleotide sequences per donor were sequenced, and about a sixth of those sequences were non-productive.

With regard to this clone: Its antigen has not been determined. The sample holds no much larger clone one base away, and base qualities are not on file.

The protocol used for the library was the immunoSEQ multiplex PCR assay. A mixture of 60 forward primers for TCR Vbeta segments and 13 reverse primers for TCR Jbeta segments was used in the multiplex PCR. The CDR3 region of rearranged TCR beta genes was amplified from genomic DNA by a multiplex PCR assay. On the Illumina HiSeq System, the amplified TCR beta libraries were sequenced as 87-base-pair reads. Per the source publication's procedure: A later analysis tallied 75 million to 95 million unique TCR beta chains across the 666 repertoires, and about 12 million of those chains were shared by two or more donors. A nearest-neighbor algorithm error-corrected the raw reads and collapsed the reads into unique sequences, merging closely related sequences to remove PCR and sequencing errors. Alignment of CDR3 sequences to IMGT reference sequences was used to assign V, D and J gene segments. For a sequence to be retained, a match of at least six nucleotides was required to both a V gene segment and a J gene segment. Rearrangements were classified as productive when the CDR3 lacked stop codons and remained in frame with V and J, and all other rearrangements were classified as non-productive. CDR3 was defined according to IMGT convention as the region running from the second conserved V-encoded cysteine to the conserved J-encoded phenylalanine. The earlier analysis of about 590 of the donors excluded sequences that lacked an unambiguous match to a single V gene segment. An earlier analysis of fewer than 750 of the donors called V segments functional above 56.7% productive rearrangements and segregating when the between-donor standard deviation exceeded 5%. A statistical classification framework was developed to diagnose cytomegalovirus status using the catalog of TCR beta chain sequences. A later analysis assigned V and J genes by comparing TCR nucleotide sequences with IMGT/GENE-DB human TR gene sequences. A later analysis assigned CDR3 sequences and most-parsimonious VDJ recombination scenarios with the TCRdist pipeline. In a later analysis, each TCR beta chain was defined by its CDR3 amino acid sequence together with its V-gene family, and reads without a unique V-gene family were excluded. To address suspected cross-contamination and a sequencing artifact, a later analysis removed approximately 600 highly shared, low-generation-probability nucleotide sequences. For each public chain, a later analysis derived a clonal expansion index from normalized ranks of inferred template counts within each repertoire. Generation probabilities in a later analysis came from a VDJ recombination model fitted to out-of-frame rearrangements, and those results were checked against IGoR. In a later analysis, TCR-TCR, TCR-HLA and TCR-CMV co-occurrence was scored with hypergeometric tests, and a repertoire-size bias correction was applied to TCR pairs. In a later analysis, false discovery rates were estimated by permuting HLA or CMV assignments 20 times. In a later analysis, co-occurring TCRs were grouped with DBSCAN, and TCRdist sequence similarity was added when clustering was performed within HLA-allele-positive subsets. For co-occurrence clustering, repertoires with fewer than 30,000 or more than 120,000 public chains were excluded, along with a handful of repertoires with anomalous nucleotide sharing. This is the immuneACCESS table as TCRdb keeps it, with only in-frame sequences that have V and J called. A part of the clones is gone; compared with another copy, unresolved V genes explain less than half, and the rest is unexplained. For V, J and clone size, that table is used; D and trimming come from the DNA. Present in this sample are around 280,000 clones, over 85% of which were seen just once. Jointly, the top ten make up roughly 2% of the sample.

Beyond this particular receptor, the publication reports: Most TCR sequences were seen in very few donors, while some public TCRs were found in many individuals. In an earlier analysis of around 600 of the donors, most TCR beta V segments were observed in productive rearrangements about 87% or about 30% of the time, broadly matching IMGT annotations. The classifier was reported to diagnose cytomegalovirus status with high specificity and sensitivity in both the original cohort and the validation cohort. Compared with the approximately 700-donor mean, donors in an Asian-associated ancestry cluster had fewer N-insertions in productive TCRs, according to a later genetic analysis. A cluster of highly shared sequence variants was judged likely to represent a technical artifact of the sequencing pipeline. A further reported finding was that TCR beta sequences accurately predicted the HLA-A and HLA-B alleles for most subjects in the first cohort. In a later genetic analysis, a missense DCLRE1C variant was associated with V-gene and J-gene trimming of TCR beta chains, and the association was replicated in an independent cohort. A later analysis associated some 17,000 TCR beta sequences with specific HLA alleles at a false discovery rate of 0.05. The study gave a list of about 150 TCR beta chains associated with cytomegalovirus. Compared with equally common non-associated chains, HLA-associated TCR beta chains in a later analysis were more clonally expanded and had lower generation probabilities. CMV serostatus was the only immune exposure information available for the cohort. Some IMGT-functional V segments, including TRBV6-2 and TRBV6-3, could not be told apart with the 87-base-pair reads, so those segments were excluded. Linkage disequilibrium might explain the correlated functional status among segregating V segments, but an unknown experimental factor could not be ruled out. In vitro tests confirmed that a few of the cytomegalovirus-associated TCR beta chains recognize cytomegalovirus antigens. Roughly uniform sequencing depth across donors was assumed in presence/absence analyses, although this assumption may not hold. This cohort had only TCR beta chains sequenced, and the lack of alpha or paired-chain data limited which features could be detected. In a later analysis, TCR association rates were found to vary across HLA loci, with the most associated TCRs seen for DRB1 alleles and the fewest for HLA-C alleles. When HLA alleles, especially DR and DQ, strongly co-occurred, attributing TCR associations to individual alleles was difficult. The earlier analysis of 587 of the donors excluded some 15 rarely observed V segments, including chromosome 9 orphons, because counts were too low. Most CMV-associated TCR beta chains appeared to be HLA-restricted in a later analysis, and the HLA associations seemed to be driven largely by CMV exposure. According to the authors, the approach could potentially be generalized to other disease states and immunological phenotypes. According to a later analysis, parvovirus B19, influenza, CMV and Epstein-Barr virus appeared linked to several top co-occurrence clusters. Because HLA typing was missing for some donors at each locus, association tests included only the typed subset.

In total, about 650 healthy bone marrow donors made up the cohort. At the time of sampling, every cohort member was nominally healthy, though immune exposures that went unrecorded were likely present. The donor was CMV seronegative and was included in the group of over 300 seronegative cohort members. Each donor provided a peripheral blood sample, and peripheral blood mononuclear cells were used for TCR beta sequencing. Genomic DNA extraction from the blood cell samples was performed with the Qiagen DNeasy Blood Extraction Kit. V loses 5 bases of germline sequence and J loses 2 bases, and the interval between the two ends is 26 bases. Inclusive of the bounding cysteine and phenylalanine, the CDR3 is 18 residues long. Only the CDR3 DNA is retained, 54 bases long and in frame from the first base. CDR1 SGHRS and CDR2 YFSETQ were looked up in the germline V gene.

The chain joins TRBV5-1 to TRBJ2-7; the D gene is perhaps TRBD1, on 6 matching bases. This clonotype was sampled from a woman between 18 and 30 years old in good health and CMV-seronegative. Material: PBMCs. The CDR3 in this case is CASSNWGLLRDRPYEQYF. The sequenced DNA: TGCGCCAGCAGTAATTGGGGGCTTCTCCGAGACAGACCCTACGAGCAGTACTTC.